This TCR beta chain stems from a study of cytomegalovirus exposure and HLA in healthy donors. Background on the study: Findings of an earlier analysis included roughly 110 million unique TCR beta sequences from 180 million or so T cells. Study-level points and caveats: Several of the most significant clusters appeared linked to common viral pathogens, based on a later analysis.

Vbeta (60) and Jbeta (13) primers were used in the PCR. Sequencing used immunoSEQ multiplex PCR; TCRdb keeps in-frame clones, though not all of them. The sample yields 100,000 to 150,000 clones, around 72% seen once. Concerning this clone: The antigen is not known.

There are 15 residues in the CDR3. Germline lookup yields CDR1 SGHVS and CDR2 FQNEAQ. J was trimmed by 3 bases and V by 0 bases; bases with no gene match: 3. This sequence joins TRBV7-8 and TRBJ2-7; 9 nucleotides line up with TRBD1. Sequencing was done on a sample of PBMCs. The receptor was isolated from a human donor in good health. The CDR3 loop is CASSLAGQGSYEQYF. The CDR3, as DNA: TGTGCCAGCAGCTTAGCGGGACAGGGAAGCTACGAGCAGTACTTC.